These 2 T cell receptor beta chains were all obtained from the same sample, sequenced in a study of T cell clones after liver transplantation. The data were produced by immunoSEQ multiplex PCR, yet TCRdb's version contains in-frame clones alone and is incomplete. Of some 70,000 clones listed, approximately 80% were seen once; the top ten hold approximately 0.55%. The sample was CD4+ T cells from blood, taken before liver transplant. The receptor set was obtained from a human donor who received a liver transplant.

The chain employs TRBV27 and TRBJ2-5; D might be TRBD1 (6 bases). V lost 3 bases to trimming and J lost 10 bases, with 15 bases between them. CDR1 is MNHEY, CDR2 SMNVEV, per germline (reference sequence). The CDR3 spans 13 residues. In nucleotides, the CDR3 is TGTGCCAGCAGTTTGTCCAGGGAAGGGGGCCAGTACTTC. It yields the protein CASSLSREGGQYF.

The J gene is TRBJ1-1, the V gene TRBV29-1; TRBD1 is a possible D gene (5 bases). The CDR3 extends over 11 amino acids. The germline V gene has CDR1 SQVTM and CDR2 ANQGSEA. Trimming cost V 4 bases and J 4 bases, with 7 bases left between them. The chain's CDR3 is CSVGDGTEAFF. As DNA, the CDR3 is TGCAGCGTTGGGGACGGCACTGAAGCTTTCTTT.